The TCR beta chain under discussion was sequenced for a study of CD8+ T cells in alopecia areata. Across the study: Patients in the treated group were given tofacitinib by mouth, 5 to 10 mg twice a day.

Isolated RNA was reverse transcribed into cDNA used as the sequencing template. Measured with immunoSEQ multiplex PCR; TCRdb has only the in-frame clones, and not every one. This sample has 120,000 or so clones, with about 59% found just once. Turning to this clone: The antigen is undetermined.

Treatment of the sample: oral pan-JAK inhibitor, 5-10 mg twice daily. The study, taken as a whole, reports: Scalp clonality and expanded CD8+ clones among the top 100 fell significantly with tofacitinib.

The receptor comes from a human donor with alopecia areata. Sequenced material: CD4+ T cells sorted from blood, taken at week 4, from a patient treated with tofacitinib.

The CDR3 sequence: CSVEDRTDTQYF. The CDR3 DNA is TGCAGCGTTGAAGATCGTACAGATACGCAGTATTTT. The V call is TRBV29-1, the J call TRBJ2-3; no definite D call. This CDR3 is built from 12 residues. The V gene's germline CDR1 is SQVTM and CDR2 ANQGSEA. The V end was cut by 0 bases, the J end by 3 bases, with 4 bases between.